What follows are 5 T cell receptor beta chains derived from one specimen sequenced in a study of T-cell reconstitution after alpha-beta-depleted transplantation in children. Unique molecular identifiers tagged the TCRbeta library. TCRdb recomputed calls from the PCR reads with MiXCR, one row per CDR3 protein. Among about 200,000 distinct CDR3 sequences listed, 5.5% to 7% were seen once. Source: PBMCs, taken before TCRalphabeta/CD19-depleted stem cell transplant. The receptors originated from a boy aged 2 to 10 with acute lymphoblastic leukemia, due to receive a stem cell transplant.

The table lists this clonotype with many counts. The genes are TRBV7-2 and TRBJ2-1, with unresolved D. Germline loops: CDR1 SGHTA, CDR2 FQGNSA. The CDR3 totals 16 residues. The V and J ends lost 0 bases and 0 bases respectively, with 9 bases between them. The CDR3 coding sequence is TGTGCCAGCAGCTTAGCTCCGGTTAGCTCCTACAATGAGCAGTTCTTC. This gives the protein CASSLAPVSSYNEQFF.

This clonotype was counted at least ten times. The chain has TRBV7-2 and TRBJ1-1; no reliable D call. This CDR3 has 14 residues. V was cut by 4 bases and J by 4 bases, with 13 bases left in between. Germline lookup yields CDR1 SGHTA and CDR2 FQGNSA. The CDR3 sequence: CASSSNQGRTEAFF. The CDR3, as DNA: TGTGCCAGCAGCTCAAACCAAGGGCGCACTGAAGCTTTCTTT.

This clonotype was counted ten times or more. V and J are TRBV7-2 and TRBJ2-4, with D possibly matching TRBD1 (5 bases). V was trimmed by 4 bases and J by 8 bases, leaving 15 bases between them. The CDR3 has 14 amino acids. Per the germline V gene, CDR1 is SGHTA and CDR2 is FQGNSA. CDR3 amino acids: CASSSYGGADIQYF. In DNA, the CDR3 is TGTGCCAGCAGCTCCTACGGTGGGGCAGACATTCAGTACTTC.

The table lists this clonotype with many counts. V is TRBV7-2 and J is TRBJ1-1, with 7 bases matching TRBD1. In germline, CDR1 is SGHTA, CDR2 FQGNSA. This CDR3 is built from 17 residues. V trimming: 1 base; J trimming: 0 bases; junction bases outside the gene matches: 8. CDR3 nucleotides: TGTGCCAGCAGCTTAGGGCGGCAGGGGGTTATGAACACTGAAGCTTTCTTT. This translates into CASSLGRQGVMNTEAFF.

This clonotype was detected many times. This chain uses TRBV24-1 with TRBJ2-2, with TRBD2 matching 7 bases. The V segment lost 4 bases and the J segment 6 bases; nucleotides outside the gene matches: 7. The CDR3 spans 15 residues. CDR1 is KGHDR, CDR2 SFDVKD, per germline. The CDR3 reads CATSDVGLYPGELFF. CDR3 coding DNA: TGTGCCACCAGTGACGTGGGACTATATCCCGGGGAGCTGTTTTTT.